This T cell receptor beta chain was identified in a study of CXCR4 blockade with PD-1 therapy in pancreatic cancer (dated by TCRdb to the late 2010s). Study-level background: Multiplex immunohistochemistry and TCRbeta immunosequencing of resected pancreatic ductal adenocarcinoma were combined in the study with ex vivo slice culture in which PD-1 and CXCR4 blockade were tested. To assess intratumoral heterogeneity, two geographically distinct regions from each of over 5 tumors were TCR-sequenced. Study-wide findings and limitations: The frequency of each amino acid clone correlated strongly with the number of distinct nucleotide rearrangements encoding that clone, suggesting convergent selection driven by common tumor antigens. Tumors had clonal expansion, with a mean productive clonality of around 0.14 compared with roughly 0.05 in healthy blood, yet clonality showed no correlation with survival. Because only TCRbeta chains were sequenced, true antigen-specificity overlap among the convergent dominant clones remained unconfirmed, awaiting paired alpha-beta single-cell sequencing.

The patients who supplied the archived tumor blocks had received no neoadjuvant therapy before resection. In the preserved-tissue arm of the study, 30 to 35 surgical resection samples from 20 to 25 previously untreated pancreatic ductal adenocarcinoma patients were used. For the resection arm, DNA was extracted from ten 5-micron curls of FFPE tumor adjacent to the multiplex immunohistochemistry slide. The immunoSEQ Assay at Adaptive Biotechnologies was used to immunosequence TCRbeta CDR3 regions from the extracted DNA. The study's own analysis went as follows. To quantify the absolute abundance of each unique TCRbeta CDR3, sequences were collapsed and filtered. Clonality was defined as 1 minus Pielou's evenness, computed on productive in-frame rearrangements only. Regional overlap was measured by following the top 100 nucleotide rearrangements across paired samples, and the Morisita index was used to compare paired samples with unrelated samples. Convergence of nucleotide rearrangements onto identical amino acid sequences was assessed with the immunoSEQ Rearrangement Details tool. What TCRdb holds here is the immuneACCESS table cut down to in-frame rearrangements. Part of the clones is not present; checked against another copy, under half of the missing clones reflect an unresolved V gene, and the others are unexplained. V, J and clone size are taken as reported in that table, and D and trimming were inferred from the DNA itself. Recorded for this sample are around 5,200 clones; about 50% of them occurred a single time. The ten largest clones take up 8.2% of the sample.

For this clone: Its antigen target is currently unknown. Qualities for individual bases were not recorded, and no much larger clone is one base off.

CDR1 and CDR2, per the germline V gene, are MDHEN and SYDVKM. For this chain, trimming is 6 bases at the V end and 10 bases at the J end, and the number of junction bases without a gene match is 11. From cysteine to phenylalanine, the CDR3 is 14 amino acids long. Left in the record is the CDR3 DNA by itself, 42 bases read in frame from the first base. The chain employs TRBV28 and TRBJ2-1, and TRBD2 aligns with 8 junction nucleotides. The sequencing input was tumor tissue. This receptor was taken from a human donor with pancreatic ductal adenocarcinoma. The nucleotides read TGTGCCAGCAGCCTAGCGGGTTCCGTGCAGGAGCAGTTCTTC. Its translation is CASSLAGSVQEQFF. Full variable domain (CDR3 extended with the reference TRBV28 and TRBJ2-1 proteins): DVKVTQSSRYLVKRTGEKVFLECVQDMDHENMFWYRQDPGLGLRLIYFSYDVKMKEKGDIPEGYSVSREKKERFSLILESASTNQTSMYLCASSLAGSVQEQFFGPGTRLTVL.